This T cell receptor (beta chain) is drawn from a study of neoadjuvant anti-PD-1 for oral cavity cancer. In its sample, this clone was seen a few times. The CDR3 is 16 residues long. Trimming removed 3 bases from V and 3 bases from J, with 13 bases in between. CDR1 is SGHRS and CDR2 is YFSETQ in the germline V gene. TCRdb keeps only in-frame clones here, not all; method: immunoSEQ multiplex PCR. The sample holds around 14,000 clones, roughly 67% seen once. The material was PBMCs, obtained before nivolumab (anti-PD-1) treatment. The chain joins TRBV5-1 to TRBJ1-6; D is ambiguous. The sequence was obtained from a person aged 35-79 years with oral cavity squamous cell carcinoma. The CDR3 spells CASSYNAPGYNSPLHF. For the CDR3, the DNA is TGCGCCAGCAGCTACAACGCACCCGGCTATAATTCACCCCTCCACTTT.